This TCR beta chain was found in a study of beta chain features in type 1 diabetes. This clone was recorded many times. Its matching antigen is unknown. V lost 2 bases, J lost 3 bases, and 10 bases lay in between. Germline loops: CDR1 LGHNA, CDR2 YSLEER. The CDR3 totals 15 residues. Investigators reverse transcribed all isolated RNA, so they sequenced expressed TCRB transcripts. The data were produced by immunoSEQ multiplex PCR, yet TCRdb's version contains in-frame clones alone and is incomplete. Among about 250,000 clones listed, 11% to 15% were seen once. Study outcomes and limitations: When VDJ junctions were examined, type 1 diabetes patients showed fewer insertions and more deletions. Using cDNA template may skew counts toward highly expressing activated cells. In these data, an HLA type influence on TCRB rearrangement remained unresolved.

This TCR was sampled from a woman aged 35 to 49 in good health. The V gene is TRBV4-3, the J gene TRBJ2-2; possibly TRBD1 for D (6 bases). Sample: naive CD4+ T cells from blood. This CDR3 is CASSQTGTHTGELFF. CDR3 nucleotides: TGCGCCAGCAGCCAAACAGGGACACACACCGGGGAGCTGTTTTTT.